This T cell receptor beta chain was sequenced in a study of cytomegalovirus exposure and HLA in healthy donors. Likely unrecorded immune exposures existed in these nominally healthy donors. V was clipped by 7 bases and J by 7 bases, with 14 bases between them. The CDR3 runs 13 residues. CDR1 and CDR2 from the germline V gene are MDHEN and SYDVKM. PCR was performed using 60 Vbeta and 13 Jbeta primers. The protocol was immunoSEQ multiplex PCR, while the TCRdb copy is restricted to in-frame clones and leaves out a portion. Among roughly 150,000 clones listed, around 80% were seen once. The chain employs TRBV28 and TRBJ2-1; D possibly corresponds to TRBD2 (5 bases). The TCR sequence derives from a man younger than 45 in good health and CMV-seropositive. The source material was PBMCs. The CDR3 coding sequence is TGTGCCAGCACCCTACTAGTGCGGAATGAGCAGTTCTTC. It encodes CASTLLVRNEQFF.